Presented here are 29 T cell receptor beta chains from one specimen sequenced in a study of blood T cell repertoires in COVID-19. Clones were sequenced by immunoSEQ multiplex PCR, and TCRdb holds only the in-frame ones, with some missing. The repertoire holds about 190,000 clones, with around 91% as singletons. The sequencing sample was made of peripheral blood. All receptors derive from a man aged 45 to 65 with acute or convalescent COVID-19.

J is TRBJ1-2 and V is TRBV28, with 8 nucleotides matching TRBD1. The CDR3 is made up of 14 amino acids. The germline gives CDR1 MDHEN, CDR2 SYDVKM. With 6 bases clipped from V and 4 bases from J, the junction kept 7 bases outside the gene matches. The CDR3 nucleotides read TGTGCCAGCAGAGGACAGGGACCCAGCTATGGCTACACCTTC. It codes for CASRGQGPSYGYTF.

The CDR3 nucleotides read TGCAGTGCTAGTAAGGGGGAAACTGGAAACACCATATATTTT. Protein product: CSASKGETGNTIYF. The chain employs TRBV20-1 and TRBJ1-3; possible D gene TRBD1, 6 bases. The germline gives CDR1 DFQATT, CDR2 SNEGSKA (reference sequence). The CDR3 totals 14 residues. The V end lost 3 bases, the J end lost 2 bases, and 11 bases lay between the germline ends.

This chain connects TRBV5-4 to TRBJ2-3; no definite D call. V was cut by 4 bases and J by 0 bases, with 15 bases left in between. CDR1 is SGHNT, CDR2 YYREEE, per germline (reference sequence). The CDR3 is 16 amino acids. CDR3 amino acids: CASSTTIVLSTDTQYF. CDR3 sequence (DNA): TGTGCCAGCAGCACTACTATTGTCTTGAGCACAGATACGCAGTATTTT.

The rearrangement links TRBV6-5 to TRBJ1-5; 8 positions agree with TRBD1. V lost 3 bases, J lost 2 bases, and 3 bases stayed unmatched. CDR1 is MNHEY and CDR2 is SVGAGI in the germline V gene. The CDR3 sequence is 15 residues long. The CDR3 DNA reads as TGTGCCAGCAGTTATACAGGGGGAGGCAATCAGCCCCAGCATTTT. It codes for CASSYTGGGNQPQHF.

V and J are TRBV10-1 and TRBJ1-2, with D uncertain. The CDR3 length is 13 residues. V was clipped by 6 bases and J by 0 bases, with 8 bases between them. The germline CDR1 and CDR2 sequences are WNHNN and SYGVQD (reference sequence). The CDR3, as DNA: TGCGCCAGCAGAGCGCTTACTAACTATGGCTACACCTTC. The encoded protein is CASRALTNYGYTF.

The chain is built from TRBV20-1 and TRBJ2-7, with TRBD1 matching 7 bases. This CDR3 is built from 13 residues. Germline V gene data show CDR1 as DFQATT and CDR2 as SNEGSKA (reference sequence). V gave up 3 bases and J gave up 2 bases; unmatched junction bases: 4. The DNA for the CDR3 is TGCAGTGCTAGTGAGGGGGCCCCCTACGAGCAGTACTTC. The encoded protein is CSASEGAPYEQYF.

V is TRBV7-9 and J is TRBJ1-2, with D tentatively TRBD1 (5 bases). The CDR3 is 16 amino acids. The germline V gene encodes CDR1 SEHNR and CDR2 FQNEAQ (reference sequence). V gave up 2 bases and J gave up 4 bases, with 17 bases separating them. CDR3 protein: CASSLNVRGPLYGYTF. The CDR3 DNA reads TGTGCCAGCAGCTTAAATGTTAGGGGCCCCCTCTATGGCTACACCTTC.

This chain joins TRBV5-1 and TRBJ2-3; 10 bases are shared with TRBD2. V shed 4 bases and J 4 bases; nucleotides not matched to a gene: 9. This CDR3 spans 16 amino acids. Germline loops: CDR1 SGHRS, CDR2 YFSETQ. The CDR3 nucleotides read TGCGCCAGCAGCCCGCCGCTAGCGGGAGTCGCAGATACGCAGTATTTT. It encodes CASSPPLAGVADTQYF.

This clone was picked up one time. The J gene is TRBJ2-7, the V gene TRBV10-2, with 8 bases lining up with TRBD1. The CDR3 totals 13 residues. V dropped 2 bases and J dropped 3; count of bases not matched to a gene: 0. Germline V CDR1 and CDR2: WSHSY, SAAADI. The CDR3 coding sequence is TGCGCCAGCAGTGAGGACAGGGGCTACGAGCAGTACGTC. Its protein is CASSEDRGYEQYV.

The chain recombines TRBV5-4 with TRBJ1-1; 9 positions match TRBD1. With 4 bases clipped from V and 0 bases from J, the junction kept 10 bases outside the gene matches. CDR3 size: 17 residues. Germline V gene data show CDR1 as SGHNT and CDR2 as YYREEE (reference sequence). CDR3 amino acids: CASSDVIDRGMNTEAFF. CDR3 nucleotides: TGTGCCAGCAGCGACGTGATCGACAGGGGGATGAACACTGAAGCTTTCTTT.

This rearrangement joins TRBV27 to TRBJ1-6; D unclear. The V end was cut by 6 bases, the J end by 8 bases, with 14 bases between. Germline V lookup: CDR1 MNHEY, CDR2 SMNVEV (reference sequence). This CDR3 has 14 residues. This chain's CDR3 is CASRNYEGHSPLHF. The CDR3 nucleotides are TGTGCCAGCAGGAACTACGAAGGCCATTCACCCCTCCACTTT.

V usage is TRBV13 and J usage is TRBJ2-7; D perhaps matches TRBD1 (6 bases). The ends were cut back, 6 bases at V and 2 bases at J, with 20 bases in the middle. CDR1 and CDR2 from the germline V gene are PRHDT and FYEKMQ (reference sequence). CDR3 length: 16 residues. CDR3 sequence (DNA): TGTGCCAGCAGTCGCAAACCAGGGGATCCTGCCTACGAGCAGTACTTC. It is translated as CASSRKPGDPAYEQYF. Based on the CDR3 plus reference TRBV13 and TRBJ2-7, the full variable domain is AAGVIQSPRHLIKEKRETATLKCYPIPRHDTVYWYQQGPGQDPQFLISFYEKMQSDKGSIPDRFSAQQFSDYHSELNMSSLELGDSALYFCASSRKPGDPAYEQYFGPGTRLTVT.

The chain joins TRBV7-2 to TRBJ2-1; TRBD2 matches 10 bases. The CDR3 is 15 amino acids. V was clipped by 5 bases and J by 8 bases; unmatched bases: 9. Germline CDR1 reads SGHTA; CDR2 reads FQGNSA. Here the CDR3 reads CASSLLAGTGHEQFF. In DNA, the CDR3 is TGTGCCAGCAGCCTACTAGCGGGGACGGGCCATGAGCAGTTCTTC.

The chain recombines TRBV7-5 with TRBJ1-3; the D call TRBD1 from the table was never checked on the DNA. TRBV7-5 corresponds to a pseudogene. The CDR3 sequence is 15 residues long. The DNA for the CDR3 is TGTGCCAGAAGCTTAGGGACAGGGGGAGTAAACACCATATATTTT. Its translation is CARSLGTGGVNTIYF.

The chain employs TRBV5-1 and TRBJ2-5; 10 bases match TRBD2. The trim removed 4 bases at V and 5 bases at J, leaving 8 bases unmatched. This CDR3 has 15 amino acids. Germline V lookup: CDR1 SGHRS, CDR2 YFSETQ. CDR3 bases: TGCGCCAGCAGCAGGAGAGGGACTAGCGTGGAGACCCAGTACTTC. It codes for CASSRRGTSVETQYF. The whole variable domain, remainder taken from reference TRBV5-1 and TRBJ2-5, is KAGVTQTPRYLIKTRGQQVTLSCSPISGHRSVSWYQQTPGQGLQFLFEYFSETQRNKGNFPGRFSGRQFSNSRSEMNVSTLELGDSALYLCASSRRGTSVETQYFGPGTRLLVL.

The chain joins TRBV4-1 to TRBJ2-7; 8 bases map to TRBD1. The CDR3 is 15 amino acids. Germline assignment: CDR1 MGHRA and CDR2 YSYEKL. The trim removed 4 bases at V and 0 bases at J, leaving 5 bases unmatched. The CDR3 nucleotides read TGCGCCAGCAGCCCAACGACAGGGGTCTCCTACGAGCAGTACGTC. Amino acids: CASSPTTGVSYEQYV.

The chain links TRBV25-1 to TRBJ1-1, with 9 bases matching TRBD1. Germline loops: CDR1 MGHDK, CDR2 SYGVNS. This CDR3 has 16 amino acids. V lost 8 bases, J lost 3 bases, and 13 bases stayed unmatched. CDR3 protein: CASGIGTGLGDTEAFF. The CDR3 coding sequence is TGTGCCAGCGGCATCGGGACAGGGCTGGGGGACACTGAAGCTTTCTTT.

The V gene is TRBV2, the J gene TRBJ1-1; weak D call: TRBD1 (5 bases). There are 13 residues in the CDR3. The ends were cut back, 4 bases at V and 1 base at J, with 7 bases in the middle. Germline V gene sequence: CDR1 SNHLY, CDR2 FYNNEI. The chain's CDR3 is CASSVQGNTEAFF. CDR3 DNA: TGTGCCAGCAGTGTTCAGGGGAACACTGAAGCTTTCTTT.

This chain links TRBV27 with TRBJ2-3; tentatively, D is TRBD2 (5 bases). The CDR3 runs to 12 residues. V was cut by 2 bases and J by 12 bases, with 12 bases left in between. Germline V CDR1 and CDR2: MNHEY, SMNVEV (reference sequence). CDR3 sequence (DNA): TGTGCCAGCAGTTTAGTAGGAGGTGATCAGTATTTT. Its translation is CASSLVGGDQYF.

V gene TRBV5-1 combines with J gene TRBJ1-1; 8 positions match TRBD1. This CDR3 is built from 14 residues. Germline CDR1 reads SGHRS; CDR2 reads YFSETQ. Trimming at V came to 3 bases and at J to 4 bases, leaving 5 bases not matched to a gene. The CDR3 sequence: CASSSGQGSTEAFF. Written as DNA, the CDR3 is TGCGCCAGCAGCTCAGGACAGGGATCCACTGAAGCTTTCTTT.

This clone turned up a few times. The chain joins TRBV4-1 to TRBJ1-5; possible D gene TRBD1, 6 bases. Germline V CDR1 and CDR2: MGHRA, YSYEKL. The CDR3 consists of 14 residues. Trimming took 4 bases from V and 3 from J, leaving 10 bases between them. CDR3: CASSLWTVNQPQHF. The CDR3 DNA follows: TGCGCCAGCAGCCTTTGGACAGTCAATCAGCCCCAGCATTTT.

This clone came up once. The gene calls are TRBV30 and TRBJ1-2; 8 nucleotides align to TRBD1. The CDR3 covers 14 residues. Germline loops: CDR1 GTSNPN, CDR2 SVGIG (reference sequence). Trimming took 2 bases from V and 3 from J; bases not matched to a gene: 5. Here the CDR3 DNA reads TGTGCCTGGAGTCCAGGACAGGGAGACTATGGCTACACCTTC. Residues: CAWSPGQGDYGYTF.

The V call is TRBV4-1, the J call TRBJ2-3; 7 bases align to TRBD2. The V and J ends lost 4 bases and 4 bases, in that order; junction bases with no gene match: 2. CDR3 length equals 13 residues. Per germline, CDR1 MGHRA and CDR2 YSYEKL. In nucleotides, the CDR3 is TGCGCCAGCAGCCCGCTAGCGGCAGATACGCAGTATTTT. It yields the protein CASSPLAADTQYF.

This clone was seen a few times. The gene calls are TRBV7-8 and TRBJ1-1; TRBD1 aligns across 7 bases. The germline CDR1 and CDR2 sequences are SGHVS and FQNEAQ. V lost 7 bases, J lost 6 bases, and 17 bases stayed unmatched. This CDR3 has 16 residues. The CDR3 DNA is TGTGCCAGCATGGCCGGGACAGTTGCTATTAACTCTGAAGCTTTCTTT. Translation gives CASMAGTVAINSEAFF.

This chain connects TRBV7-3 to TRBJ2-1; the D gene is possibly TRBD2 (7 bases). There are 13 residues in the CDR3. Trimming cost V 5 bases and J 9 bases, with 14 bases left between them. Germline-derived CDR1 and CDR2 are SGHTA and FQGTGA. The CDR3 loop is CASSQGRASEQFF. The CDR3 bases are TGTGCCAGCAGCCAGGGGAGGGCGAGTGAGCAGTTCTTC.

The chain couples TRBV3-1 (or the pseudogene TRBV3-2) to TRBJ1-2; 10 positions match TRBD1. The V segment lost 4 bases and the J segment 8 bases; nucleotides outside the gene matches: 13. CDR3 length: 16 amino acids. CDR1 and CDR2 from the germline V gene are LGHDT and YNNKEL (reference sequence). The CDR3 sequence: CASSLGTGVPGEGYTF. CDR3 in DNA: TGTGCCAGCAGCCTCGGGACAGGGGTGCCGGGGGAGGGCTACACCTTC.

This clone was observed a few times. The chain combines TRBV9 with TRBJ2-3; 11 bases align to TRBD2. The CDR3 has 18 amino acids. Per the germline V gene, CDR1 is SGDLS and CDR2 is YYNGEE. V was clipped by 6 bases and J by 2 bases; unmatched bases: 14. The CDR3 DNA is TGTGCCAGCAAGGAGGTAGCGGGAGGGGAGGGGCCCACAGATACGCAGTATTTT. Translating gives CASKEVAGGEGPTDTQYF.

This rearrangement joins TRBV7-9 to TRBJ1-6, with 8 positions matching TRBD1. Germline loops: CDR1 SEHNR, CDR2 FQNEAQ (reference sequence). This CDR3 region has 15 residues. The V gene end was trimmed by 2 bases and the J gene end by 9 bases; junction bases not matched to a gene: 6. The chain's CDR3 is CASSLHTGGASPLHF. The CDR3 DNA reads as TGTGCCAGCAGCTTACACACAGGGGGTGCTTCACCCCTCCACTTT.

V usage is TRBV9 and J usage is TRBJ2-7; D may be TRBD1 (6 bases). Trimming took 4 bases from V and 2 from J, leaving 16 bases between them. The CDR3 has 15 residues. Germline CDR1 is SGDLS and CDR2 is YYNGEE. The CDR3: CASSQGTGFPYEQYF. CDR3 DNA sequence: TGTGCCAGCAGCCAAGGCACAGGGTTTCCCTACGAGCAGTACTTC. Using reference TRBV9 and TRBJ2-7 for the parts outside the CDR3, the full variable domain is DSGVTQTPKHLITATGQRVTLRCSPRSGDLSVYWYQQSLDQGLQFLIQYYNGEERAKGNILERFSAQQFPDLHSELNLSSLELGDSALYFCASSQGTGFPYEQYFGPGTRLTVT.